These T cell receptor beta chains were read from a single sample in a study of blood T cell repertoires in COVID-19. Produced via immunoSEQ multiplex PCR; TCRdb's table is partial and in-frame only. The sample has roughly 150,000 clones; around 89% are singletons. Sequenced: peripheral blood. Receptors originate from a woman between 40 and 50 years old with acute or convalescent COVID-19. The CDR3 runs from the conserved cysteine through the conserved F or W. D genes are given only for firm matches.

CASSNGGSSNQPQHF	TRBV19	TRBJ1-5	NA
CASSVGTDTSTDTQYF	TRBV9	TRBJ2-3	NA
CASSEWAGYTGELFF	TRBV9	TRBJ2-2	NA
CASSPGDRPYGYTF	TRBV5-6	TRBJ1-2	NA
CASSEGRGSEQYF	TRBV2	TRBJ2-7	TRBD2
CASSLGSGTIRYNEQFF	TRBV7-6	TRBJ2-1	TRBD2
CASSVGDRFPYEQYF	TRBV9	TRBJ2-7	NA
CSVEQGAGGEQYF	TRBV29-1	TRBJ2-7	TRBD1
CASSERGGTEAFF	TRBV2	TRBJ1-1	NA
CASSPTDRANTEAFF	TRBV11-2	TRBJ1-1	TRBD1
CASSLSSGSVEQYF	TRBV7-2	TRBJ2-7	TRBD2
CASSYGQTNEKLFF	TRBV2	TRBJ1-4	NA
CASSSEDSRYF	TRBV5-7	TRBJ2-5	NA
CASSQRRGGATDTQYF	TRBV11-1	TRBJ2-3	NA
CASSYDRAGYGYTF	TRBV6-5	TRBJ1-2	TRBD1
CASSIGDYYEQYF	TRBV19	TRBJ2-7	TRBD2
CSVASSYNEQFF	TRBV29-1	TRBJ2-1	NA
CASSQDSRYNEQFF	TRBV3-1/TRBV3-2	TRBJ2-1	NA
CASSQVGGAPYEQYF	TRBV3-1/TRBV3-2	TRBJ2-7	NA
CASSWARLATETQYF	TRBV28	TRBJ2-5	NA
CSVSGITYEQYF	TRBV29-1	TRBJ2-7	TRBD2
CASSQQQNQPQHF	TRBV28	TRBJ1-5	NA
CASRRTGGNTIYF	TRBV6-5	TRBJ1-3	TRBD1
CASYGENTEAFF	TRBV11-1	TRBJ1-1	NA
CASSYSSYEQYF	TRBV3-1/TRBV3-2	TRBJ2-7	NA
CASSALAGDTYEQYF	TRBV11-2	TRBJ2-7	TRBD2
CASQFSRTGDVRSSYNEQFF	TRBV2	TRBJ2-1	TRBD1